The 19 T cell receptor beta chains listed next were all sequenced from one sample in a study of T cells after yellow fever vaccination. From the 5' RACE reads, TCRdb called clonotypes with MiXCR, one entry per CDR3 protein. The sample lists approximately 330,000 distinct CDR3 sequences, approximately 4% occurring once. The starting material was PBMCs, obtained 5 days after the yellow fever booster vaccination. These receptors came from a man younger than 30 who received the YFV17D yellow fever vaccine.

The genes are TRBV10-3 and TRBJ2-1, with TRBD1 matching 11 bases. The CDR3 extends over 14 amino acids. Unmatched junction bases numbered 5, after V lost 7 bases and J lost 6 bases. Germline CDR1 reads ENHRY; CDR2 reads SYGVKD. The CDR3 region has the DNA TGTGCCATCACAACCGGGACAGGGGGCAATGAGCAGTTCTTC. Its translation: CAITTGTGGNEQFF.

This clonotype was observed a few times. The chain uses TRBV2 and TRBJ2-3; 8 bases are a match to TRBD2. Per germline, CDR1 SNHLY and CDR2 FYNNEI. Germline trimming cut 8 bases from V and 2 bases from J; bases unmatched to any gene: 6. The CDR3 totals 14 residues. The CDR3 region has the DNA TGTGCCAGCGTAGCGGGGACAAACACAGATACGCAGTATTTT. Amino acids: CASVAGTNTDTQYF.

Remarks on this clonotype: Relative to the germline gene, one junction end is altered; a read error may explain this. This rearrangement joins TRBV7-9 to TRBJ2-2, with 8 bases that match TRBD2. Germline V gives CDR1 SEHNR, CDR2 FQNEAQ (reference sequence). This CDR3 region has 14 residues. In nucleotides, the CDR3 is TGTGCCAGCAGCCGAGCGGGAGCAGCCGGGGTGCTGTTTTTT. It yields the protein CASSRAGAAGVLFF.

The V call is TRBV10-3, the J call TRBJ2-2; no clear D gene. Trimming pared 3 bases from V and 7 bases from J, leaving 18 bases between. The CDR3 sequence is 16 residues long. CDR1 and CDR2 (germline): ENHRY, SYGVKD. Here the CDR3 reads CAISENGPINGGELFF. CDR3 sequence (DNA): TGTGCCATCAGTGAAAATGGTCCGATCAACGGCGGGGAGCTGTTTTTT.

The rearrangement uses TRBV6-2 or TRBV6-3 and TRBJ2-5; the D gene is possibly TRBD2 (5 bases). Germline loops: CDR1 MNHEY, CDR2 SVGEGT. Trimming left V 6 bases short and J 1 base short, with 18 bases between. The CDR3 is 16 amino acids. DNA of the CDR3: TGTGCCAGCAGAACAAGAGAACGGGGAATCCAAGAGACCCAGTACTTC. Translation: CASRTRERGIQETQYF.

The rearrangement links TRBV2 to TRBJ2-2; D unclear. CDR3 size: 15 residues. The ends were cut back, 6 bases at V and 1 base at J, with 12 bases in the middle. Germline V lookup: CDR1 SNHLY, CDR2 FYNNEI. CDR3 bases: TGTGCCAGCAGGAGATCTGATGTGAACACCGGGGAGCTGTTTTTT. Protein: CASRRSDVNTGELFF.

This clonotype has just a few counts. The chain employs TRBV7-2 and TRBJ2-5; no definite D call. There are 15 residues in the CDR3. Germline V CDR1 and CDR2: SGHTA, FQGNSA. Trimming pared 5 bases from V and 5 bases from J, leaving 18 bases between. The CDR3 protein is CASSPTRDPEETQYF. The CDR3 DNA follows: TGTGCCAGCAGCCCAACCCGAGACCCGGAGGAGACCCAGTACTTC.

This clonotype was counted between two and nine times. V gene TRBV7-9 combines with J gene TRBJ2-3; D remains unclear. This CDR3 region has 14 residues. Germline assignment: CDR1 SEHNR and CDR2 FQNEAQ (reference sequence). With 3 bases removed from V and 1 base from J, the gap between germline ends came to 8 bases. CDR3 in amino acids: CASSFKARTDTQYF. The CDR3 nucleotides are TGTGCCAGCAGCTTTAAGGCCCGCACAGATACGCAGTATTTT.

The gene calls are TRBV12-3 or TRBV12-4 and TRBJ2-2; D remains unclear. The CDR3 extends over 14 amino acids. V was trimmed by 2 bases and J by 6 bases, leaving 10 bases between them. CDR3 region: CASSLPVNPGELFF. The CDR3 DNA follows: TGTGCCAGCAGTTTACCGGTGAATCCCGGGGAGCTGTTTTTT.

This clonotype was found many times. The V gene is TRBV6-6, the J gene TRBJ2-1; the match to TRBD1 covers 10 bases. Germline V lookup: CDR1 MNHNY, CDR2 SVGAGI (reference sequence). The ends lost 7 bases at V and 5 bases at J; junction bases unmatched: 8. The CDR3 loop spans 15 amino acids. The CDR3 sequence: CASNLWDRGDNEQFF. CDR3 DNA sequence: TGTGCCAGCAACCTATGGGACAGGGGTGACAATGAGCAGTTCTTC.

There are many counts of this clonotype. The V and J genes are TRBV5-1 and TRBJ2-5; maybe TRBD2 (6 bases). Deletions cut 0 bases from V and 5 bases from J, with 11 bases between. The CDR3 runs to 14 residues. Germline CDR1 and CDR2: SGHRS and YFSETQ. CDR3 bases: TGCGCCAGCAGCTTGGCCTCTAGCGAGGAGACCCAGTACTTC. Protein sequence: CASSLASSEETQYF.

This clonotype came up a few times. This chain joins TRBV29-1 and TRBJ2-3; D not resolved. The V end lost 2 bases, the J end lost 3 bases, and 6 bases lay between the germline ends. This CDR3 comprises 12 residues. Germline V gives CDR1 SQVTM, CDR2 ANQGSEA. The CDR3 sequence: CSVELRTDTQYF. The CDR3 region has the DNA TGCAGCGTTGAATTGAGGACAGATACGCAGTATTTT.

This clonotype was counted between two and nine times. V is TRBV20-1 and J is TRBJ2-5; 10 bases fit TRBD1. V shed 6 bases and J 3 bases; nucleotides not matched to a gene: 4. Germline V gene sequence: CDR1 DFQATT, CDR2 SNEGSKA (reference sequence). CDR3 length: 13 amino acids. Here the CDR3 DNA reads TGCAGTGCCCAGGACAGGGGGGAAGAGACCCAGTACTTC. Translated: CSAQDRGEETQYF.

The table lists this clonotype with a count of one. The DNA for the CDR3 is TGTGCCAGCAGTTTTCGGGGGGGCAACAATGAGCAGTTCTTC. Its translation: CASSFRGGNNEQFF. This chain connects TRBV12-3 or TRBV12-4 to TRBJ2-1; TRBD2 matches 8 bases. The CDR3 extends over 14 amino acids. After removal of 3 bases from V and 5 bases from J, the junction contained 3 bases not matched to a gene.

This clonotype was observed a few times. This CDR3 is CASSQVLASNEQFF. In nucleotides, the CDR3 is TGTGCCAGCAGCCAAGTTCTAGCGTCCAATGAGCAGTTCTTC. The chain couples TRBV3-1 to TRBJ2-1; D may be TRBD2 (6 bases). This CDR3 is 14 amino acids long. CDR1 is LGHDT and CDR2 is YNNKEL in the germline V gene (reference sequence). Trimming shortened V by 1 base and J by 6 bases, and 10 bases separated the two germline ends.

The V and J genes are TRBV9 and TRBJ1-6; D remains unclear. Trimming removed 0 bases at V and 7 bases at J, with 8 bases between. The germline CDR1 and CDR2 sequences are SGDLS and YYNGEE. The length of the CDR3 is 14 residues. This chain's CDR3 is CASSVAAANSPLHF. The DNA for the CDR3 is TGTGCCAGCAGCGTAGCAGCAGCCAATTCACCCCTCCACTTT.

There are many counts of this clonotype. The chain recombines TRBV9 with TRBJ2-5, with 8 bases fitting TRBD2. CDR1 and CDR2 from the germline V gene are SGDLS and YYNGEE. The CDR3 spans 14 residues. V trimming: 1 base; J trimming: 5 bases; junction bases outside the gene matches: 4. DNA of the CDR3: TGTGCCAGCAGCGTAACCGGGACTAGTGAGACCCAGTACTTC. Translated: CASSVTGTSETQYF.

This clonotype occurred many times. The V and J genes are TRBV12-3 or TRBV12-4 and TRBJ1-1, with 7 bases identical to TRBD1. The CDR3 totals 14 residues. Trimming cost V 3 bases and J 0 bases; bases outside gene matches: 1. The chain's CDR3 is CASSLRGLNTEAFF. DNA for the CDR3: TGTGCCAGCAGTTTGAGGGGGCTGAACACTGAAGCTTTCTTT.

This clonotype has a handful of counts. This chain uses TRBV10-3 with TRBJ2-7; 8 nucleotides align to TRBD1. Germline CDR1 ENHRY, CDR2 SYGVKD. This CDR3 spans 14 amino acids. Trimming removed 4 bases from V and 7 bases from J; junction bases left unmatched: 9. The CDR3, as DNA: TGTGCCATCAGTGGCAACAGGGGGACGGGGGAGCAGTACTTC. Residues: CAISGNRGTGEQYF.